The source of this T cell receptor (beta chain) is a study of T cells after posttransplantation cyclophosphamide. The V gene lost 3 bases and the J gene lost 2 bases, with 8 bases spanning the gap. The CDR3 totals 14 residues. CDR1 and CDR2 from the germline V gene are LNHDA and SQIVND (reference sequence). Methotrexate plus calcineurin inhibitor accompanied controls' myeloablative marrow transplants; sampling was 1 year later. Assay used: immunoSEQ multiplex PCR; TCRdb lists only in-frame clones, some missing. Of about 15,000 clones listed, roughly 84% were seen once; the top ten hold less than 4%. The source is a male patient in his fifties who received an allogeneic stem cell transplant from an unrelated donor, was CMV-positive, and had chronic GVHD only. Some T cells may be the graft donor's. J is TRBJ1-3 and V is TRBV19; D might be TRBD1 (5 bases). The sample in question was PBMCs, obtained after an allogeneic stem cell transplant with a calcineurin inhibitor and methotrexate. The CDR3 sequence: CASSMGGAGNTIYF. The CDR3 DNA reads TGTGCCAGTAGTATGGGGGGGGCTGGAAACACCATATATTTT.